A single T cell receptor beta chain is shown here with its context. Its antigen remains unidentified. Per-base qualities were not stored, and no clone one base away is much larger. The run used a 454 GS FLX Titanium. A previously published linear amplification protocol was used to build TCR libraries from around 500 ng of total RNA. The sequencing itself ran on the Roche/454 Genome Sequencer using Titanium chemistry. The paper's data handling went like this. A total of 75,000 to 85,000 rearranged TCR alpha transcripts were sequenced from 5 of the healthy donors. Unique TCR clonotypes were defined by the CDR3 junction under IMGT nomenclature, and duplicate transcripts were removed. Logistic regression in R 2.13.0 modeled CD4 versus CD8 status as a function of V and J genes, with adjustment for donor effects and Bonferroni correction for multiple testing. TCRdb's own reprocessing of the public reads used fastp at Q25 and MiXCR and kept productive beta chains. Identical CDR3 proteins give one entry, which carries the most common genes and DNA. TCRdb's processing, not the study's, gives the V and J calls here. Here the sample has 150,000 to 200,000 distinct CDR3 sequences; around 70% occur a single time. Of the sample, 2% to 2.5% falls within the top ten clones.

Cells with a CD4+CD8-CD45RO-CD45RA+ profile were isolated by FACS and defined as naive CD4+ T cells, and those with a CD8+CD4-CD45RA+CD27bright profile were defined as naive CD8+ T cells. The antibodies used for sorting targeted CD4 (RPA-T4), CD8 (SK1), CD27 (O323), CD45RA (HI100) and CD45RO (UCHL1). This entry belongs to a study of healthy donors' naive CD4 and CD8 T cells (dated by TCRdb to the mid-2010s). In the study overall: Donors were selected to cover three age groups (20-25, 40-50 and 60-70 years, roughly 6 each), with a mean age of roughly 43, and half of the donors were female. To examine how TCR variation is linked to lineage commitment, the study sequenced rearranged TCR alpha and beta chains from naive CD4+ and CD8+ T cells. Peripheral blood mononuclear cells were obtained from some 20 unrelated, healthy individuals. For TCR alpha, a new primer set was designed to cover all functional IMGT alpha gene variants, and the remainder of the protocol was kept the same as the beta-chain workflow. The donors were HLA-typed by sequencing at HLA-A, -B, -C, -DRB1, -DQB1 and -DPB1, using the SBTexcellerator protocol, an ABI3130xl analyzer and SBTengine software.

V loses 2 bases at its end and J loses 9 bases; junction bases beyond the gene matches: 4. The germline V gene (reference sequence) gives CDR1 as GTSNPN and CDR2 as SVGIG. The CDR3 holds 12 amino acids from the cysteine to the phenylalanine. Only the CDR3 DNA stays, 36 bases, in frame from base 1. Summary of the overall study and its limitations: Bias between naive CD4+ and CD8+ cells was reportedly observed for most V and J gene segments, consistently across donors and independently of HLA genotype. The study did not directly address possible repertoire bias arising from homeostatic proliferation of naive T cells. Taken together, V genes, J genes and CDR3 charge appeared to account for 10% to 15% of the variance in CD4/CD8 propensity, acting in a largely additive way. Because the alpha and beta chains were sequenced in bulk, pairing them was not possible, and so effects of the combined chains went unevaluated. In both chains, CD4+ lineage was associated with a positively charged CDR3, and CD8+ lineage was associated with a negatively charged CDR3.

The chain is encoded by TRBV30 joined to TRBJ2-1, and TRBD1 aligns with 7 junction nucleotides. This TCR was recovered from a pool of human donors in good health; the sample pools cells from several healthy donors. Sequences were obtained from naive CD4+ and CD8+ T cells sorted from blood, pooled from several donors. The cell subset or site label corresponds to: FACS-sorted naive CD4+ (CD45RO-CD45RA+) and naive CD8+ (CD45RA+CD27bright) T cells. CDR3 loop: CAWSPRDSEQFF. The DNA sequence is TGTGCCTGGAGTCCCAGGGACAGTGAGCAGTTCTTC.